Listed below are T cell receptor beta chains from one sample, sequenced in a study of T cells after somatic rescue of genetic block. This table comes from immunoSEQ multiplex PCR, and its TCRdb copy is limited to in-frame clones, with some not included. The profile shows under 8,500 clones, 75% to 90% of them singletons. Material for sequencing was peripheral blood mononuclear cells (PBMCs). These receptors were taken from a boy under 18. Each CDR3 is given with its conserved first and last residue. A D gene is named only where the DNA matches it firmly. Not every row has a clone size; where given, it reads once, few, many or a size class.

TGTGCCAGCAGATGGACTAGCGGGATATACAATGAGCAGTTCTTC	CASRWTSGIYNEQFF	TRBV7-9	TRBJ2-1	TRBD2	few
TGTGCCAGCAGCGCCAGGACTATACCGAACACCGGGGAGCTGTTTTTT	CASSARTIPNTGELFF	TRBV9	TRBJ2-2	.	.
TGTGCCAGCTCAGTGTCTCGGGAGGCCTCCTACGAGCAGTACTTC	CASSVSREASYEQYF	TRBV18	TRBJ2-7	TRBD2	.
TGTGCCAGCAGCTTACCCGGGAGCTCCTACGAGCAGTACTTC	CASSLPGSSYEQYF	TRBV7-9	TRBJ2-7	.	.
TGTGCCAGCAGCCAAGAACCGAACACTGAAGCTTTCTTT	CASSQEPNTEAFF	TRBV5-3	TRBJ1-1	.	.
TGTGCCAGCTCTAAGGGAGGCGAGCAGTACTTC	CASSKGGEQYF	TRBV11-1	TRBJ2-7	.	.
TGTGCCAGCAGCTTAGGGGGGGACCGTGACAGAGCTTACGAGCAGTACTTC	CASSLGGDRDRAYEQYF	TRBV7-8	TRBJ2-7	.	.
TGTGCCAGCAGCTTGGACATGGGGGGGCCGAGTGAAAAACTGTTTTTT	CASSLDMGGPSEKLFF	TRBV5-6	TRBJ1-4	.	.
TGCAGCGTTACCGGGACCGATTCCTACGAGCAGTACTTC	CSVTGTDSYEQYF	TRBV29-1	TRBJ2-7	.	.
TGTGCCAGCAGCGTAGGGGGCCCGACGTCCCAGTACTTC	CASSVGGPTSQYF	TRBV9	TRBJ2-5	.	few
TGTGCCAGCAGCGTTGGGACAGGGATACAAAACATTCAGTACTTC	CASSVGTGIQNIQYF	TRBV9	TRBJ2-4	TRBD1	few
TGTGCCAGCAGTGCTGCTCAGGGTGACTATGGCTACACCTTC	CASSAAQGDYGYTF	TRBV6-1	TRBJ1-2	.	.
TGTGCCACCAGCAGTTCTAGCGGGAGAGGGGAGACCCAGTACTTC	CATSSSSGRGETQYF	TRBV15	TRBJ2-5	TRBD2	.
TGCGCCAGCAGCCAAGATTCGAGGGGGGGCCACCCCACAAGAGAGCAGTTCTTC	CASSQDSRGGHPTREQFF	TRBV4-1	TRBJ2-1	.	.
TGTGCCAGCACCCTTGGGCGGGGGCTCGGGAATGAGCAGTTCTTC	CASTLGRGLGNEQFF	TRBV27	TRBJ2-1	.	.
TGTGCCATCAGTGATTGGGGATCTGGGGCCAACGTCCTGACTTTC	CAISDWGSGANVLTF	TRBV10-3	TRBJ2-6	.	.
TGTGCCAGCAGGAGGCGGGCAGGGGGGGACGAGCAGTACTTC	CASRRRAGGDEQYF	TRBV6-4	TRBJ2-7	.	.
TGTGCCACCAGCAGATTCCCGGACGGGAGGGGAAATTATGGCTACACCTTC	CATSRFPDGRGNYGYTF	TRBV15	TRBJ1-2	.	.
TGTGCCAGCAGTTTCTCCAGGTTGGGTGGCTACACCTTC	CASSFSRLGGYTF	TRBV27	TRBJ1-2	.	few
TGTGCCAGCAGCCAAGATTTATACGGCCAGCCCCAGCATTTT	CASSQDLYGQPQHF	TRBV4-2	TRBJ1-5	.	.